Below are 11 T cell receptor beta chains sequenced from a single sample in a study of blood T cell repertoires in COVID-19. TCRdb's copy holds only in-frame clones and misses some; the assay was immunoSEQ multiplex PCR. The repertoire includes 150,000 to 200,000 clones, about 80% of them detected once, and approximately 27% sits in the top ten. The sequenced sample was peripheral blood. These receptors were collected from an older woman with acute or convalescent COVID-19.

The chain is built from TRBV27 and TRBJ1-1; 8 bases are shared with TRBD1. Germline lookup yields CDR1 MNHEY and CDR2 SMNVEV (reference sequence). The CDR3 is 13 amino acids. Unmatched junction bases numbered 5, after V lost 6 bases and J lost 5 bases. CDR3 loop: CASSHRGSTEAFF. CDR3 nucleotides: TGTGCCAGCAGCCACAGGGGGAGTACTGAAGCTTTCTTT.

CDR3 DNA sequence: TGTGCCAGTAGGGCCGGGACAGTTAATTCACCCCTCCACTTT. This encodes CASRAGTVNSPLHF. The chain couples TRBV25-1 to TRBJ1-6, with 7 bases identical to TRBD1. Germline lookup yields CDR1 MGHDK and CDR2 SYGVNS. Trimming took 9 bases from V and 6 from J; bases not matched to a gene: 8. This CDR3 has 14 residues.

The gene calls are TRBV18 and TRBJ1-2; TRBD1 agrees at 8 bases. Germline loops: CDR1 KGHSH, CDR2 LQKENI. J lost 8 bases, V lost 5 bases, and 19 bases had no gene match. This CDR3 has 17 amino acids. The DNA for the CDR3 is TGTGCCAGCTCAACGACCAATTCAGGACAGGGCCTTGGGGGCTACACCTTC. Its protein product is CASSTTNSGQGLGGYTF.

The V and J genes are TRBV29-1 and TRBJ2-7; 8 positions match TRBD2. The V gene end was trimmed by 4 bases and the J gene end by 5 bases; junction bases not matched to a gene: 4. The V gene's germline CDR1 is SQVTM and CDR2 ANQGSEA. CDR3 length: 12 residues. The CDR3 coding sequence is TGCAGCGTTGTCCTAGCGGGCCACGAGCAGTACTTC. Amino acids: CSVVLAGHEQYF.

The chain carries TRBV7-6 and TRBJ2-1, with a tentative D call TRBD1 (6 bases). CDR3 length: 14 residues. Trimming removed 1 base at V and 3 bases at J, with 7 bases between. Germline values: CDR1 SGHVS, CDR2 FNYEAQ. CDR3 protein: CASSLEGGYNEQFF. The CDR3 coding sequence is TGTGCCAGCAGCTTAGAAGGGGGCTACAATGAGCAGTTCTTC.

The CDR3 spells CATSETLAGPSLNEQFF. The DNA of the CDR3 is TGTGCCACCAGTGAGACCCTAGCGGGACCGAGCCTCAATGAGCAGTTCTTC. The chain couples TRBV24-1 to TRBJ2-1; 9 bases line up with TRBD2. Trimming removed 4 bases from V and 6 bases from J; junction bases left unmatched: 12. CDR1 is KGHDR, CDR2 SFDVKD, per germline. The CDR3 extends over 17 amino acids.

CDR3 amino acids: CASSRGTASSYEQYF. The CDR3 region has the DNA TGTGCCAGCAGCCGCGGGACAGCGAGCTCCTACGAGCAGTACTTC. The J gene is TRBJ2-7, the V gene TRBV5-8, with D maybe TRBD1 (7 bases). CDR1 is SGHTS, CDR2 YDEGEE, per germline. This CDR3 contains 15 residues. Trimming removed 4 bases from V and 0 bases from J, with 14 bases in between.

The V gene is TRBV7-7, the J gene TRBJ2-1; 16 positions match TRBD2. The CDR3 has 16 amino acids. With V trimmed by 5 bases and J by 5 bases, 3 bases remained unmatched. Germline V gene lookup returns CDR1 SSHAT and CDR2 FNYEAQ (reference sequence). The CDR3 reads CASSAGLAGGDNEQFF. The DNA of the CDR3 is TGTGCCAGCAGCGCGGGACTAGCGGGAGGGGACAATGAGCAGTTCTTC.

This chain joins TRBV10-3 and TRBJ1-5, with 8 positions matching TRBD1. Germline CDR1 is ENHRY and CDR2 is SYGVKD. The CDR3 extends over 15 amino acids. J gave up 5 bases and V 0 bases, and 3 bases lay outside the gene matches. For the CDR3, the DNA is TGTGCCATCAGTGAGTCCTCAGGGGGCGATCAGCCCCAGCATTTT. It is translated as CAISESSGGDQPQHF.

The gene calls are TRBV19 and TRBJ2-7; 14 bases match TRBD2. The germline CDR1 and CDR2 sequences are LNHDA and SQIVND (reference sequence). This CDR3 comprises 15 residues. Germline trimming cut 6 bases from V and 3 bases from J; bases unmatched to any gene: 4. The CDR3 here is CASSIGLAGGYEQYF. The DNA of the CDR3 is TGTGCCAGTAGCATTGGACTAGCGGGAGGCTACGAGCAGTACTTC.

V is TRBV19 and J is TRBJ2-3, with 8 bases identical to TRBD1. Germline V gives CDR1 LNHDA, CDR2 SQIVND (reference sequence). CDR3 size: 15 residues. Trimming at V came to 5 bases and at J to 4 bases, leaving 8 bases not matched to a gene. CDR3 nucleotides: TGTGCCAGTAGTTCATGGACAGGGCGTCCAGATACGCAGTATTTT. The encoded protein is CASSSWTGRPDTQYF.